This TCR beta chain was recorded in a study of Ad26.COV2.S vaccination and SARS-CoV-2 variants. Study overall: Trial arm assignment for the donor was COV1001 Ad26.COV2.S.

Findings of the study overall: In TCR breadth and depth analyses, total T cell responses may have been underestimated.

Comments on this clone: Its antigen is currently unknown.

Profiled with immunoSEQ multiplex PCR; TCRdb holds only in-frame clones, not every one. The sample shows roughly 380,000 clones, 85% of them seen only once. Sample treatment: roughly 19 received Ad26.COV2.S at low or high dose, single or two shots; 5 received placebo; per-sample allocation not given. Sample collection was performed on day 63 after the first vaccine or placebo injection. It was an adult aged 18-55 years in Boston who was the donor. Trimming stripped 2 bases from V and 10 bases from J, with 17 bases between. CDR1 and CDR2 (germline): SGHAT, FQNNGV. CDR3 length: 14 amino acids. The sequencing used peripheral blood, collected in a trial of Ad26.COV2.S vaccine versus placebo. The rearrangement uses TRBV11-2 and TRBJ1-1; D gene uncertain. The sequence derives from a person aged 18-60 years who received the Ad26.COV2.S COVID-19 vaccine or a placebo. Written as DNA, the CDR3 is TGTGCCAGCAGCTTACCTGGAGCTCTTCGGGCAGCTTTCTTT. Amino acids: CASSLPGALRAAFF.